This TCR beta chain was retrieved from a study of preoperative IRX-2 immunotherapy in early breast cancer. Treatment specified: preoperative locoregional IRX-2 cytokine immunotherapy. Samples came from a phase Ib trial of preoperative locoregional IRX-2 cytokine immunotherapy. The CDR3 runs to 13 residues. Germline values: CDR1 WSHSY, CDR2 SAAADI. V was clipped by 6 bases and J by 8 bases; unmatched bases: 9. Assay used: immunoSEQ multiplex PCR; TCRdb lists only in-frame clones, some missing. The repertoire holds about 98,000 clones, with roughly 85% as singletons. This chain connects TRBV10-2 to TRBJ1-2; 7 bases are a match to TRBD1. Sequenced material: tumor tissue, taken after IRX-2 immunotherapy. This sequence was found in a human donor with breast cancer. This chain's CDR3 is CASRGTEDIGYTF. For the CDR3, the DNA is TGCGCCAGCAGAGGGACAGAGGATATCGGCTACACCTTC.